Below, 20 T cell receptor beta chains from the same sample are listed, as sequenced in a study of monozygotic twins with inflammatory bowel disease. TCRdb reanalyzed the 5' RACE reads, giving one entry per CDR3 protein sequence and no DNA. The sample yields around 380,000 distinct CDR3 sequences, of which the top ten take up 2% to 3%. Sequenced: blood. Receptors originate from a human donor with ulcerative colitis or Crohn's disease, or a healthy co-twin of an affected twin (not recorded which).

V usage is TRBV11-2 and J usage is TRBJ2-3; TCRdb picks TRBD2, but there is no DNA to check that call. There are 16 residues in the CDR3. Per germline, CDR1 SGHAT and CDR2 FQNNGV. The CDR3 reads CASSSPSGIDTDTQYF.

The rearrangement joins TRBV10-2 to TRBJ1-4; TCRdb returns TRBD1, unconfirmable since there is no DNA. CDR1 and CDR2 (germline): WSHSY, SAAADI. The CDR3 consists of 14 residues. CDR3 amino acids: CASSWGSTNEKLFF.

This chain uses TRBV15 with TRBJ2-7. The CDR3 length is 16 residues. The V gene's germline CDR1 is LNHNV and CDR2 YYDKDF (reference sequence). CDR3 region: CATSRNTGVFSGEQYF.

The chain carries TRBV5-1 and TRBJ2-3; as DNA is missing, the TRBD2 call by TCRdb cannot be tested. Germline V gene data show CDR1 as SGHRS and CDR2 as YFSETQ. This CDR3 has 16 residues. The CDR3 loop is CASSPRRVGSQDTQYF.

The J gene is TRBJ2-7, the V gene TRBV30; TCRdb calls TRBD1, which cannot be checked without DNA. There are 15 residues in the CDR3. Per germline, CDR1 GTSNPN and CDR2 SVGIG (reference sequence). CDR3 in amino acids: CAWSKGQGATYEQYF. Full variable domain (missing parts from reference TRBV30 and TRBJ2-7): SQTIHQWPATLVQPVGSPLSLECTVEGTSNPNLYWYRQAAGRGLQLLFYSVGIGQISSEVPQNLSASRPQDRQFILSSKKLLLSDSGFYLCAWSKGQGATYEQYFGPGTRLTVT.

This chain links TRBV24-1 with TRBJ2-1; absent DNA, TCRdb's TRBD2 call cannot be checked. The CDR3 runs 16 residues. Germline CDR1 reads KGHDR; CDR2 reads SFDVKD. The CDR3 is CATSDGLAGGPNEQFF.

The CDR3 spells CASSLSGTGTLEQYF. The chain combines TRBV12-3 or TRBV12-4 with TRBJ2-7; TCRdb outputs TRBD1, but without DNA this stays unchecked. The CDR3 runs 15 residues.

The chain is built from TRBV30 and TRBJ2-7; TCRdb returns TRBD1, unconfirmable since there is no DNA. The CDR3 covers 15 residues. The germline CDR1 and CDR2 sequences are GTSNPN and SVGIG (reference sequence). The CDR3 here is CAWDHVTGGPYEQYF.

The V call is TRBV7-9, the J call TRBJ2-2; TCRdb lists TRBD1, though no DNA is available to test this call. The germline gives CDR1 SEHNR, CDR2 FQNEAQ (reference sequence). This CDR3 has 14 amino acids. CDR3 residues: CASRGTEYTGELFF. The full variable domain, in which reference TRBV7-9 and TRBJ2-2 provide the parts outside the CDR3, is DTGVSQNPRHKITKRGQNVTFRCDPISEHNRLYWYRQTLGQGPEFLTYFQNEAQLEKSRLLSDRFSAERPKGSFSTLEIQRTEQGDSAMYLCASRGTEYTGELFFGEGSRLTVL.

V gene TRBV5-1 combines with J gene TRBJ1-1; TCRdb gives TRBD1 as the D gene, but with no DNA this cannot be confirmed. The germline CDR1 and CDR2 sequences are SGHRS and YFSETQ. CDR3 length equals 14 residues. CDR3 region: CASSSGVLNTEAFF.

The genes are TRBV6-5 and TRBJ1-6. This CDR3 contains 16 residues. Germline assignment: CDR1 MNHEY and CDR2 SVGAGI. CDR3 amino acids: CASSYVPSSYNSPLHF.

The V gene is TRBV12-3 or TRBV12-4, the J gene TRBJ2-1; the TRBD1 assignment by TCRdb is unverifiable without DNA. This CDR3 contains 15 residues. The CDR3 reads CDSSSPGHTYNEQFF.

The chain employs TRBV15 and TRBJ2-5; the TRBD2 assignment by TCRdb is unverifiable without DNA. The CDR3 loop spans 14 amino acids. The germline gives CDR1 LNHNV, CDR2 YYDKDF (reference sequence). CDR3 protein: CATTTRGGLETQYF.

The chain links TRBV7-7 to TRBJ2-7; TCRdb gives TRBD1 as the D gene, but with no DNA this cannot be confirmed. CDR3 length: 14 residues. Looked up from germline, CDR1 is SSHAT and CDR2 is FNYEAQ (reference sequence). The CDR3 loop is CASSSGTGDHEQYF.

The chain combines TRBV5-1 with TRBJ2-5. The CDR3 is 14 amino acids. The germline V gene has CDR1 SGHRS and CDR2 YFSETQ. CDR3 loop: CATKAEPSQATQYF.

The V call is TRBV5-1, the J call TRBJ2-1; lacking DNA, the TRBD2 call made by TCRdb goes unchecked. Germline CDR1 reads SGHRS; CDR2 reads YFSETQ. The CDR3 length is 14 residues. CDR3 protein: CASASGRALDEQFF.

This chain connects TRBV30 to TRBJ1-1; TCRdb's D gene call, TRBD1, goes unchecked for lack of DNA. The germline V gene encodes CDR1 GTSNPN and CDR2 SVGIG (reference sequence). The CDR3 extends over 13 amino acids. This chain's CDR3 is CAWSHRGDTEAFF.

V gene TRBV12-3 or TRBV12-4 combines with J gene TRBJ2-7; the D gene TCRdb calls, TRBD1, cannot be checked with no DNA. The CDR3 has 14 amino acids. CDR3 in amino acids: CASSWDRSSYEQYF.

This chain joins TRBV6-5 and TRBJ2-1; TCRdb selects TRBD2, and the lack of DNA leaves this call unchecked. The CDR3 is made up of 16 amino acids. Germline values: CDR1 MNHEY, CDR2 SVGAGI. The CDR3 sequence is CASSYSGSGGVNEQFF.

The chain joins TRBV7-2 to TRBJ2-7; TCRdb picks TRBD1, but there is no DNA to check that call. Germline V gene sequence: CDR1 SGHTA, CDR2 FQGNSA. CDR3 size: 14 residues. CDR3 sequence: CASSPDRGPYEQYF.